This TCR beta chain was captured by sequencing in a study of OX40 agonist ivuxolimab in advanced cancers. Turning to the study itself: As their treatment, patients were administered ivuxolimab, an agonistic anti-OX40 (CD134) antibody. Patients with prior anti-PD-1, anti-PD-L1 or anti-CTLA-4 therapy were eligible; approximately 40% had some. The study's findings and limits: Expanded clones belonging to CD8+ T cells outnumbered, on average, those of CD4+.

On this clone: The antigen is unknown.

Assay: immunoSEQ multiplex PCR; the TCRdb copy retains only in-frame clones and omits some. Of approximately 15,000 clones listed, roughly four fifths are singletons. The CDR3 sequence is 15 residues long. Unmatched junction bases numbered 8, after V lost 0 bases and J lost 5 bases. CDR1 and CDR2 from the germline V gene are SGDLS and YYNGEE. The receptor was derived from an adult with an advanced solid tumor such as melanoma, head and neck, liver or kidney cancer. This sample comprised CD4+ or CD8+ T cells sorted from blood, obtained in a trial of the OX40 agonist ivuxolimab. This rearrangement joins TRBV9 to TRBJ2-7, with 7 nucleotides matching TRBD2. DNA of the CDR3: TGTGCCAGCAGCGTAGAGGGCGGGAGTAACAACGAGCAGTACTTC. Its translation: CASSVEGGSNNEQYF.